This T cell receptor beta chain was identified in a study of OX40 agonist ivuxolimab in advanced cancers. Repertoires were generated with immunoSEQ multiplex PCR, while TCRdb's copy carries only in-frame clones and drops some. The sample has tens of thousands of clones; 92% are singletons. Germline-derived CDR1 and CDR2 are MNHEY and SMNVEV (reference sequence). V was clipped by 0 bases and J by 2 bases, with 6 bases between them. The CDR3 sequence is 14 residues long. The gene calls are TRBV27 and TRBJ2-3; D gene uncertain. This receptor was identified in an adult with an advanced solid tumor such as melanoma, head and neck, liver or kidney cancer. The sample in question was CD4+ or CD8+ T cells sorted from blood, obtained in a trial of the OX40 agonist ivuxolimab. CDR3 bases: TGTGCCAGCAGTTTATCGGCGTACACAGATACGCAGTATTTT. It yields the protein CASSLSAYTDTQYF.